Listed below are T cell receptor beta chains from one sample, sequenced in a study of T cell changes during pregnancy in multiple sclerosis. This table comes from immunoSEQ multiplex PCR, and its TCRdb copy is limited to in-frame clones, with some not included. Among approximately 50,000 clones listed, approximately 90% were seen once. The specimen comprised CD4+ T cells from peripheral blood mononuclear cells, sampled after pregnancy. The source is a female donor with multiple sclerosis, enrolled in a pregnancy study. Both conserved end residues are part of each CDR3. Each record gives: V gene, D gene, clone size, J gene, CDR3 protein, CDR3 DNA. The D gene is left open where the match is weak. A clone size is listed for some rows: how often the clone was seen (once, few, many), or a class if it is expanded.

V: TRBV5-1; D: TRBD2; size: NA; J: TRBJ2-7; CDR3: CASSRAGVTYEQYF; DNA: TGCGCCAGCAGTAGAGCGGGGGTTACCTACGAGCAGTACTTC
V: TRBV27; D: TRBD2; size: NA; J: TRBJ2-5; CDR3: CASSFQAGMQETQYF; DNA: TGTGCCAGCAGTTTCCAAGCGGGGATGCAAGAGACCCAGTACTTC
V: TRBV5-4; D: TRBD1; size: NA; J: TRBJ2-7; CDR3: CASSSGQGRSEQYF; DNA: TGTGCCAGCAGTTCTGGACAGGGAAGAAGCGAGCAGTACTTC
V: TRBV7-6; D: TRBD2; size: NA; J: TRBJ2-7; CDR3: CASSLELAGVEQYF; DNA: TGTGCCAGCAGCTTAGAACTAGCGGGAGTTGAGCAGTACTTC
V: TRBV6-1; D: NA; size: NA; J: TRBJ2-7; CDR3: CASSEVLAHTYEQYF; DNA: TGTGCCAGCAGTGAAGTTTTGGCCCACACCTACGAGCAGTACTTC
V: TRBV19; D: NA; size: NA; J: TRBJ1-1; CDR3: CASSWALRAGPTTEAFF; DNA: TGTGCCAGTAGTTGGGCCCTAAGGGCGGGTCCGACAACTGAAGCTTTCTTT
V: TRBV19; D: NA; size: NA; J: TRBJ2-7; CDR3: CASSPRGLSSYEQYF; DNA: TGTGCCAGTAGTCCCCGGGGACTGAGCTCCTACGAGCAGTACTTC
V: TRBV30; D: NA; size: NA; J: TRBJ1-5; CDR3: CAWSAGVGQPQHF; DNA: TGTGCCTGGAGTGCAGGGGTGGGTCAGCCCCAGCATTTT
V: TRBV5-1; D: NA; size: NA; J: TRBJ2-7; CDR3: CASSLVSAYEQYF; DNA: TGCGCCAGCAGCTTGGTTTCAGCCTACGAGCAGTACTTC
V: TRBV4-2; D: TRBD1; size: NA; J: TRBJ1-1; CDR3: CASSQDPQGGTEAFF; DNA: TGTGCCAGCAGCCAAGATCCCCAGGGGGGCACTGAAGCTTTCTTT
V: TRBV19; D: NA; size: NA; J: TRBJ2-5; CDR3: CASSMMAGKGETQYF; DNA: TGTGCCAGTAGTATGATGGCGGGGAAGGGGGAGACCCAGTACTTC
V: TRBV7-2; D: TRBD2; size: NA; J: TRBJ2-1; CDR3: CASSPAPLAGGNEQFF; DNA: TGTGCCAGCAGCCCGGCCCCTCTAGCGGGGGGCAATGAGCAGTTCTTC
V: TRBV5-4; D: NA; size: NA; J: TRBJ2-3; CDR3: CASSSSDTQYF; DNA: TGTGCCAGCAGCTCCTCAGATACGCAGTATTTT
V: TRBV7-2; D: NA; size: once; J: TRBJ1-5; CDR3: CASSLSPTRPQHF; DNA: TGTGCCAGCAGCTTGTCCCCAACTCGGCCCCAGCATTTT
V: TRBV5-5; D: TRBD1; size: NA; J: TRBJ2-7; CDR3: CASSSGQGFTYEQYF; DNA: TGTGCCAGCAGCTCGGGACAGGGGTTCACCTACGAGCAGTACTTC
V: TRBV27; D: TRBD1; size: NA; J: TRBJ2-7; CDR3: CASSLNQGVLQYF; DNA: TGTGCCAGCAGTCTAAATCAGGGGGTCCTGCAGTACTTC
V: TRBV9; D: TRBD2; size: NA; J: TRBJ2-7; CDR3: CASSVGLAGGISGSYEQYF; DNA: TGTGCCAGCAGCGTGGGTTTAGCGGGAGGAATATCAGGGTCCTACGAGCAGTACTTC
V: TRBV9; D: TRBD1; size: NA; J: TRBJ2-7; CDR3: CASSVAGQGAPYEQYF; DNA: TGTGCCAGCAGCGTAGCCGGACAGGGGGCGCCCTACGAGCAGTACTTC
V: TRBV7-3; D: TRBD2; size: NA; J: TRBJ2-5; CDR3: CASSPRLAGMETQYF; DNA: TGTGCCAGCAGCCCTCGACTAGCGGGAATGGAGACCCAGTACTTC
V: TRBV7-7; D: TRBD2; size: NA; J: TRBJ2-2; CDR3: CASSLGGRLGDTGELFF; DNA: TGTGCCAGCAGCTTAGGCGGGAGGCTGGGAGACACCGGGGAGCTGTTTTTT
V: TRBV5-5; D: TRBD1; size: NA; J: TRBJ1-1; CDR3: CASSFRGQGSTEAFF; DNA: TGTGCCAGCAGCTTTCGAGGACAGGGGAGCACTGAAGCTTTCTTT
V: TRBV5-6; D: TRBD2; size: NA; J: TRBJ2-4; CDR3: CASSPGLAGGIRVNIQYF; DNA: TGTGCCAGCAGCCCCGGACTAGCGGGAGGGATTCGTGTGAACATTCAGTACTTC
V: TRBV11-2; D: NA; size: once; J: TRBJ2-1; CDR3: CASSLEGVVRNEQFF; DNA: TGTGCCAGCAGCTTAGAAGGGGTGGTGCGCAATGAGCAGTTCTTC
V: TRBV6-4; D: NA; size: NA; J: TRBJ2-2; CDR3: CASSDAGHGGELFF; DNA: TGTGCCAGCAGTGATGCGGGGCACGGCGGGGAGCTGTTTTTT
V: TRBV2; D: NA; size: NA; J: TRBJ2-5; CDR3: CASSVLPETQYF; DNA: TGTGCCAGCAGTGTCCTACCTGAGACCCAGTACTTC
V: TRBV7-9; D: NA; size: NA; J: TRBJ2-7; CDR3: CASSLPPYEQYF; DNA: TGTGCCAGCAGCTTACCTCCCTACGAGCAGTACTTC
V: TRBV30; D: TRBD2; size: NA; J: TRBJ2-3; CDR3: CAWSVVPRGRAGDTQYF; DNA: TGTGCCTGGAGTGTCGTTCCGCGCGGGAGGGCCGGAGATACGCAGTATTTT
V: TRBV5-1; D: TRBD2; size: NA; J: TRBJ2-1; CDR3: CASTTSIATSVSSYNEQFF; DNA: TGCGCCAGCACAACCTCCATCGCGACTAGCGTCAGCTCCTACAATGAGCAGTTCTTC
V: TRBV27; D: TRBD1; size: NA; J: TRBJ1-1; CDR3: CASSTTGFTEAFF; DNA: TGTGCCAGCAGTACGACAGGGTTCACTGAAGCTTTCTTT
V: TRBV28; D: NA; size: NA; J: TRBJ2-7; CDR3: CASSLLGTRYEQYF; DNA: TGTGCCAGCAGTTTATTAGGGACAAGGTACGAGCAGTACTTC
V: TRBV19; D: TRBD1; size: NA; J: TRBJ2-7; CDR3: CASSLGQSTYEQYF; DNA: TGTGCCAGTAGTTTGGGACAGTCCACCTACGAGCAGTACTTC
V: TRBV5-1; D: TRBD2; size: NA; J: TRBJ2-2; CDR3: CASSLVVAGGGTGELFF; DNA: TGCGCCAGCAGCTTGGTGGTAGCGGGAGGCGGCACCGGGGAGCTGTTTTTT
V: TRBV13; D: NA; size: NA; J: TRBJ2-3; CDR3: CASSYISTDTQYF; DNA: TGTGCCAGCAGCTACATTAGCACAGATACGCAGTATTTT
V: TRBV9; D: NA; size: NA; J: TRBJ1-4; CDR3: CASSAPLNEKLFF; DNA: TGTGCCAGCAGCGCCCCCCTTAATGAAAAACTGTTTTTT
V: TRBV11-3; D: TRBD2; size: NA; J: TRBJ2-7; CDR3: CASSLGEGEQYF; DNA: TGTGCCAGCAGCTTAGGGGAGGGCGAGCAGTACTTC
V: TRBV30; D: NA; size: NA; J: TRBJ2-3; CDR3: CAWRGLGTDTQYF; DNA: TGTGCCTGGAGAGGACTGGGAACAGATACGCAGTATTTT
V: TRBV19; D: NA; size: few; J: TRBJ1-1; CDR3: CASSNGGEAFF; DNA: TGTGCCAGTAGCAACGGGGGTGAAGCTTTCTTT
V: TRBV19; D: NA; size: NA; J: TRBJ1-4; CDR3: CASSGQGIEKLFF; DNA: TGTGCCAGTAGTGGGCAGGGAATTGAAAAACTGTTTTTT
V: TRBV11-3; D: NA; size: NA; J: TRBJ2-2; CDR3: CASSPQAGTNTGELFF; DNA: TGTGCCAGCAGCCCGCAAGCGGGGACAAACACCGGGGAGCTGTTTTTT
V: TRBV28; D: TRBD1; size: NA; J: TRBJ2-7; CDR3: CASSSPGQGSNEQYF; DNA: TGTGCCAGCAGTTCTCCCGGACAGGGGTCTAACGAGCAGTACTTC
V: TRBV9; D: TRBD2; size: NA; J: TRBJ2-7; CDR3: CASSVSGSVNNYEQYF; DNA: TGTGCCAGCAGCGTAAGCGGGAGCGTTAATAACTACGAGCAGTACTTC
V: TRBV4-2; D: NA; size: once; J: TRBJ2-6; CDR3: CASSQARGVDSTSGANVLTF; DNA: TGTGCCAGCAGCCAAGCCCGGGGGGTGGACAGTACCTCTGGGGCCAACGTCCTGACTTTC
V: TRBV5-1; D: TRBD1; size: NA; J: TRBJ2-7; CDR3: CASKQGAYEQYF; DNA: TGCGCCAGCAAGCAGGGGGCCTACGAGCAGTACTTC
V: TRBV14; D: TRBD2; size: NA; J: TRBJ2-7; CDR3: CASSPGLAGGTQYF; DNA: TGTGCCAGCAGCCCCGGACTAGCGGGAGGCACGCAGTACTTC
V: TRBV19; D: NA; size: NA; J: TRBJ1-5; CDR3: CASSVMAGRQPQHF; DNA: TGTGCCAGTAGTGTTATGGCAGGGCGTCAGCCCCAGCATTTT
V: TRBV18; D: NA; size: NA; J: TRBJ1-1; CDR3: CASSPPGGTYTEAFF; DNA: TGTGCCAGCTCACCACCGGGGGGGACGTACACTGAAGCTTTCTTT
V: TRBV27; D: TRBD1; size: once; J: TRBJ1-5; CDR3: CASRSGGWGNQPQHF; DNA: TGTGCCAGCAGATCAGGGGGCTGGGGCAATCAGCCCCAGCATTTT
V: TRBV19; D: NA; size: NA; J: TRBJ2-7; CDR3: CASSLPGSYEQYF; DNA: TGTGCCAGTAGTCTCCCCGGCTCCTACGAGCAGTACTTC
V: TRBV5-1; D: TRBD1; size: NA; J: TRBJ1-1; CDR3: CASSTDRGEAFF; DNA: TGCGCCAGCAGCACGGACAGGGGAGAAGCTTTCTTT
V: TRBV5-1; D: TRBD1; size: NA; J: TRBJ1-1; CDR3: CASSTGQGATEAFF; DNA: TGCGCCAGCAGCACAGGACAGGGGGCAACTGAAGCTTTCTTT
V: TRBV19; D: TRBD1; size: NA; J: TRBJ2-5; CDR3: CASSNRPGQGVSGTQYF; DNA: TGTGCCAGTAGTAACCGGCCGGGACAGGGAGTCTCAGGGACCCAGTACTTC
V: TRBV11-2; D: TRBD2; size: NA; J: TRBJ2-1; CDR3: CASSFGLAGINEQFF; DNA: TGTGCCAGCAGCTTCGGACTAGCGGGGATCAATGAGCAGTTCTTC
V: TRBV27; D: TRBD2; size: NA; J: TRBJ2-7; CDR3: CASSFSQAGGWYEQYF; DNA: TGTGCCAGCAGTTTTTCCCAGGCGGGAGGCTGGTACGAGCAGTACTTC
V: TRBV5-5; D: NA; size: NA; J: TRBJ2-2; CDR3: CASSLGLERTGELFF; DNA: TGTGCCAGCAGCTTGGGACTAGAGAGGACCGGGGAGCTGTTTTTT
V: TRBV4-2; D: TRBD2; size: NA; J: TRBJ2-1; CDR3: CASSRSGTSGDNEQFF; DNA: TGTGCCAGCAGCCGATCCGGGACTAGCGGAGACAATGAGCAGTTCTTC
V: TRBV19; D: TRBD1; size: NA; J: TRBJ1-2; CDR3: CASSMFATGDYGYTF; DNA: TGTGCCAGTAGTATGTTCGCGACAGGGGACTATGGCTACACCTTC
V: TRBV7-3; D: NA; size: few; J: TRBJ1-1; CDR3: CASSLSLTTEAFF; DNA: TGTGCCAGCAGCTTATCCCTAACCACCGAAGCTTTCTTT
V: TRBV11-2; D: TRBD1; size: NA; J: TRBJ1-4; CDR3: CASSEQGVNEKLFF; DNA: TGTGCCAGCAGCGAACAGGGGGTGAATGAAAAACTGTTTTTT